This T cell receptor (beta chain) is drawn from a study of shared clonotypes between healthy human individuals. As regards this clone: Its cognate antigen is unknown.

Deep level was the assay's run setting. Bulk PBMC genomic DNA spanned ten immunoSEQ deep plates. Assay: immunoSEQ multiplex PCR; the TCRdb copy retains only in-frame clones and omits some. Here the sample spans some 470,000 clones, 60% to 85% being singletons. Overall study findings and caveats: Apart from blood, nothing was sampled; tissue repertoires likely differ.

The sample consisted of PBMCs. The source of this sequence is a woman aged 40 to 50 in good health. Some clones in this sample may be carry-over from other donors' samples.

CDR3 loop: CASSVGIRGLLEGHEKLFF. CDR3 nucleotides: TGTGCCAGCAGCGTAGGGATCAGGGGGCTTCTCGAGGGTCACGAAAAACTGTTTTTT. The V call is TRBV9, the J call TRBJ1-4, with 8 positions matching TRBD1. Trimming removed 0 bases from V and 8 bases from J; junction bases left unmatched: 18. The CDR3 is 19 residues long. The germline V gene has CDR1 SGDLS and CDR2 YYNGEE.